This entry is about one T cell receptor (beta chain). CDR1 is MNHEY, CDR2 SVGAGI, per germline. This CDR3 has 15 residues. V shed 8 bases and J 4 bases; nucleotides not matched to a gene: 11. The record originates from a study of blood T cell repertoires in COVID-19. About the study: Material from acute and convalescent COVID-19 was sourced from the United States, Italy and Spain.

TCRdb's table, derived via immunoSEQ multiplex PCR, lists solely in-frame clones and lacks some. Of nearly 50,000 clones in the sample, 80% to 90% were seen once. Seattle-derived patients entered the study during active infection and were followed longitudinally. Sequenced input: peripheral blood. V usage is TRBV6-5 and J usage is TRBJ2-5; 9 nucleotides line up with TRBD1. The clonotype comes from a woman older than 75 with COVID-19, enrolled during active disease. In nucleotides, the CDR3 is TGTGCCAGCGGATCATGGGGGACAGGGATAGAGACCCAGTACTTC. It encodes CASGSWGTGIETQYF.